These 2 T cell receptor beta chains originate from one sample sequenced in a study of T cell therapy after organ transplantation. No antigen is known for these receptors. Assay: immunoSEQ multiplex PCR; the TCRdb copy retains only in-frame clones and omits some. The table has 45,000 to 50,000 clones, about 95% seen once. The sample was CD8+ T cells from blood, taken before autologous CMV-specific T cell therapy. Every receptor here comes from a human patient who had received a solid organ transplant and had CMV disease.

The chain couples TRBV6-1 to TRBJ2-3; 11 bases match TRBD2. V shed 2 bases, J shed 4 bases, and the junction held 5 bases outside the gene matches. This CDR3 comprises 16 residues. CDR1 is MNHNS, CDR2 SASEGT, per germline. In DNA, the CDR3 is TGTGCCAGCAGTGAAACTAGCGGGGGAGGATCAGATACGCAGTATTTT. It specifies CASSETSGGGSDTQYF.

The chain is built from TRBV4-2 and TRBJ2-3, with 7 bases fitting TRBD2. The junction had 5 bases not matched to a gene; V was cut back by 1 base and J by 4 bases. Looked up from germline, CDR1 is LGHNA and CDR2 is YNFKEQ. CDR3 length: 15 amino acids. The CDR3 bases are TGTGCCAGCAGCCAAGGACGGCGGGAGTCAGATACGCAGTATTTT. It codes for CASSQGRRESDTQYF.